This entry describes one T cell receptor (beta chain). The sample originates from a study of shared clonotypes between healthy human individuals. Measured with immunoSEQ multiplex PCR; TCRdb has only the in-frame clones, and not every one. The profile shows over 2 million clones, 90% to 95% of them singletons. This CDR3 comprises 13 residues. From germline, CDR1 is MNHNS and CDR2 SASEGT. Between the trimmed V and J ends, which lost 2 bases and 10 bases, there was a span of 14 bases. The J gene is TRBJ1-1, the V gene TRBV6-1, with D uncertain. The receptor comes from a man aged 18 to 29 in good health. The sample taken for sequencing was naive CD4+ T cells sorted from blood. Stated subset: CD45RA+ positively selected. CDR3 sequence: CASSERDLSRAFF. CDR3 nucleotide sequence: TGTGCCAGCAGTGAACGGGATCTCTCAAGAGCTTTCTTT.